Listed below are T cell receptor beta chains from one sample, sequenced in a study of control samples from healthy donors and cancer patients. Repertoires were generated with immunoSEQ multiplex PCR, while TCRdb's copy carries only in-frame clones and drops some. Of tens of thousands of clones listed, approximately 89% are singletons. Sequenced sample: blood. All receptors derive from a man aged 45-65 years in good health. CDR3s include the opening cysteine and the closing phenylalanine or tryptophan. Each record gives: V gene, J gene, clone size, D gene, CDR3 protein, CDR3 DNA. D genes are given only for firm matches. Rows may omit the clone size; those that give it use once, few, many or a size class.

v_gene: TRBV6-1; j_gene: TRBJ1-4; abundance: -; d_gene: TRBD1; CDR3aa: CASSEAFLRTGENEKLFF; CDR3nt: TGTGCCAGCAGTGAAGCGTTTCTCCGGACAGGGGAAAATGAAAAACTGTTTTTT
v_gene: TRBV5-8; j_gene: TRBJ2-5; abundance: -; d_gene: TRBD2; CDR3aa: CASSLARGLAGETQYF; CDR3nt: TGTGCCAGCAGCTTGGCCCGGGGACTAGCGGGGGAGACCCAGTACTTC
v_gene: TRBV20-1; j_gene: TRBJ2-2; abundance: -; d_gene: TRBD2; CDR3aa: CSASRLAGGDTGELFF; CDR3nt: TGCAGTGCTAGTCGACTAGCGGGGGGTGACACCGGGGAGCTGTTTTTT
v_gene: TRBV30; j_gene: TRBJ2-1; abundance: -; d_gene: TRBD1; CDR3aa: CAWSVLGQYNEQFF; CDR3nt: TGTGCCTGGAGTGTCTTGGGACAGTACAATGAGCAGTTCTTC
v_gene: TRBV19; j_gene: TRBJ1-6; abundance: -; d_gene: -; CDR3aa: CASRTLNSPLHF; CDR3nt: TGTGCCAGTCGTACCCTTAATTCACCCCTCCACTTT
v_gene: TRBV10-2; j_gene: TRBJ1-5; abundance: -; d_gene: -; CDR3aa: CASSDRQGDYSNQPQHF; CDR3nt: TGCGCCAGCAGTGACCGGCAGGGAGATTATAGCAATCAGCCCCAGCATTTT
v_gene: TRBV27; j_gene: TRBJ2-6; abundance: -; d_gene: -; CDR3aa: CASSSLGAGANVLTF; CDR3nt: TGTGCCAGCAGTTCCCTCGGGGCTGGGGCCAACGTCCTGACTTTC
v_gene: TRBV6-1; j_gene: TRBJ1-6; abundance: -; d_gene: TRBD1; CDR3aa: CASSENLGGLPNSPLHF; CDR3nt: TGTGCCAGCAGTGAAAATTTAGGGGGCCTCCCGAATTCACCCCTCCACTTT
v_gene: TRBV27; j_gene: TRBJ2-7; abundance: once; d_gene: TRBD2; CDR3aa: CASRCLGGIVSYEQYF; CDR3nt: TGTGCCAGCAGATGTTTGGGGGGGATTGTCTCCTACGAGCAGTACTTC
v_gene: TRBV19; j_gene: TRBJ1-4; abundance: -; d_gene: TRBD1; CDR3aa: CASSFTGTGLNEKLFF; CDR3nt: TGTGCCAGTAGTTTCACCGGGACAGGCCTTAATGAAAAACTGTTTTTT
v_gene: TRBV30; j_gene: TRBJ2-5; abundance: -; d_gene: TRBD1; CDR3aa: CAWTLGTAHKETQYF; CDR3nt: TGTGCCTGGACCCTAGGGACAGCCCATAAAGAGACCCAGTACTTC
v_gene: TRBV9; j_gene: TRBJ1-2; abundance: -; d_gene: -; CDR3aa: CASSVSSGGTNYGYTF; CDR3nt: TGTGCCAGCAGCGTAAGTTCCGGGGGCACCAACTATGGCTACACCTTC
v_gene: TRBV6-2/TRBV6-3; j_gene: TRBJ1-2; abundance: -; d_gene: TRBD1; CDR3aa: CASSRDSGYGYTF; CDR3nt: TGTGCCAGCAGTAGGGACAGCGGTTATGGCTACACCTTC
v_gene: TRBV29-1; j_gene: TRBJ1-4; abundance: -; d_gene: -; CDR3aa: CSWWGAQNEKLFF; CDR3nt: TGCAGTTGGTGGGGGGCGCAGAATGAAAAACTGTTTTTT
v_gene: TRBV5-1; j_gene: TRBJ1-1; abundance: once; d_gene: TRBD1; CDR3aa: CASSLGTGTSEAFF; CDR3nt: TGCGCCAGCAGCTTAGGGACAGGGACCTCGGAAGCTTTCTTT
v_gene: TRBV11-3; j_gene: TRBJ1-4; abundance: -; d_gene: -; CDR3aa: CASSSTGIATNEKLFF; CDR3nt: TGTGCCAGCAGCTCCACAGGGATTGCAACTAATGAAAAACTGTTTTTT
v_gene: TRBV2; j_gene: TRBJ2-5; abundance: -; d_gene: -; CDR3aa: CASRRVHQETQYF; CDR3nt: TGTGCCAGCAGGAGGGTCCACCAAGAGACCCAGTACTTC
v_gene: TRBV2; j_gene: TRBJ1-5; abundance: -; d_gene: -; CDR3aa: CASTGQGQEPQHF; CDR3nt: TGTGCCAGCACAGGGCAGGGTCAGGAGCCCCAGCATTTT
v_gene: TRBV6-5; j_gene: TRBJ2-2; abundance: once; d_gene: -; CDR3aa: CASTVGPTGELFF; CDR3nt: TGTGCCAGCACGGTGGGGCCCACCGGGGAGCTGTTTTTT
v_gene: TRBV5-1; j_gene: TRBJ2-5; abundance: -; d_gene: TRBD1; CDR3aa: CASSLTGTEETQYF; CDR3nt: TGCGCCAGCAGTTTAACCGGGACAGAAGAGACCCAGTACTTC
v_gene: TRBV11-2; j_gene: TRBJ1-4; abundance: -; d_gene: -; CDR3aa: CASSFPIRVANEKLFF; CDR3nt: TGTGCCAGCAGCTTTCCCATCAGGGTTGCTAATGAAAAACTGTTTTTT
v_gene: TRBV19; j_gene: TRBJ1-5; abundance: -; d_gene: TRBD1; CDR3aa: CASREDRAGNQPQHF; CDR3nt: TGTGCCAGTAGGGAGGACAGGGCGGGCAATCAGCCCCAGCATTTT
v_gene: TRBV3-1/TRBV3-2; j_gene: TRBJ2-5; abundance: -; d_gene: TRBD2; CDR3aa: CASSLIAGGRETQYF; CDR3nt: TGTGCCAGCAGCCTGATAGCGGGGGGGCGGGAGACCCAGTACTTC
v_gene: TRBV16; j_gene: TRBJ1-2; abundance: -; d_gene: -; CDR3aa: CASSERDTNYGYTF; CDR3nt: TGTGCCAGCAGCGAGAGAGATACTAACTATGGCTACACCTTC
v_gene: TRBV10-3; j_gene: TRBJ2-5; abundance: -; d_gene: TRBD2; CDR3aa: CAISGEGRTQYF; CDR3nt: TGTGCCATCTCTGGGGAGGGGCGGACCCAGTACTTC
v_gene: TRBV6-5; j_gene: TRBJ1-1; abundance: -; d_gene: -; CDR3aa: CASRRGRGSEAFF; CDR3nt: TGTGCCAGCAGGCGGGGCAGGGGAAGTGAAGCTTTCTTT